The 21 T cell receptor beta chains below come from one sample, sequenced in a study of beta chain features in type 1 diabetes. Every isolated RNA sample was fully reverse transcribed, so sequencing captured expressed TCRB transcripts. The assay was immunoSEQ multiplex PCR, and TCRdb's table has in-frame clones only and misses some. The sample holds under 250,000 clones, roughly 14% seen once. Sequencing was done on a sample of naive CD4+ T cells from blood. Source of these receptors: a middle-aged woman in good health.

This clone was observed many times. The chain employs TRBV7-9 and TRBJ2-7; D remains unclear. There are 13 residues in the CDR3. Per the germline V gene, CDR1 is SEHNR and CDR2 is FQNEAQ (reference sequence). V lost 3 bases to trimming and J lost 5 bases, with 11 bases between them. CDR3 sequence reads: CASSLGQPHEQYF. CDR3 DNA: TGTGCCAGCAGCTTGGGCCAGCCCCACGAGCAGTACTTC.

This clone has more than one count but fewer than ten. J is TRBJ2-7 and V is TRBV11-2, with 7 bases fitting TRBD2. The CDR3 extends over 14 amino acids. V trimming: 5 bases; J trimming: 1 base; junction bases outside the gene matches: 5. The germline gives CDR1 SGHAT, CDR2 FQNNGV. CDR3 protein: CASSIGTTSYEQYF. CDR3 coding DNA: TGTGCCAGCAGCATCGGGACTACTTCCTACGAGCAGTACTTC.

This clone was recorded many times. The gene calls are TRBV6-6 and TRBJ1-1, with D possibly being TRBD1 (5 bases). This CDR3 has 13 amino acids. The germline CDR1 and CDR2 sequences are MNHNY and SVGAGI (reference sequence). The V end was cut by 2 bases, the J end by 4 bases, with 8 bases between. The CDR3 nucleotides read TGTGCCAGCAGTTACGGGGGGAGCACTGAAGCTTTCTTT. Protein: CASSYGGSTEAFF.

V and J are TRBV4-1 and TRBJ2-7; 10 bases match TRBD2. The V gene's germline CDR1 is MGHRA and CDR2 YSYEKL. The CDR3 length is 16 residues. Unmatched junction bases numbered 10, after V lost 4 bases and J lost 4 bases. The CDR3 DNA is TGCGCCAGCAGCCGCGAGCGGGGGGGGGAGCCTTACGAGCAGTACTTC. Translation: CASSRERGGEPYEQYF.

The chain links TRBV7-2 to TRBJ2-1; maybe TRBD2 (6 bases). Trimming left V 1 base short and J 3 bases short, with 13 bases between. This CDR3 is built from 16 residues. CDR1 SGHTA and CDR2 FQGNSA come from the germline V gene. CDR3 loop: CASSLVGSGSYNEQFF. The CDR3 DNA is TGTGCCAGCAGCTTAGTTGGTAGCGGTAGCTACAATGAGCAGTTCTTC. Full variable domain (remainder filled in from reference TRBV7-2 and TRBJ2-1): GAGVSQSPSNKVTEKGKDVELRCDPISGHTALYWYRQSLGQGLEFLIYFQGNSAPDKSGLPSDRFSAERTGGSVSTLTIQRTQQEDSAVYLCASSLVGSGSYNEQFFGPGTRLTVL.

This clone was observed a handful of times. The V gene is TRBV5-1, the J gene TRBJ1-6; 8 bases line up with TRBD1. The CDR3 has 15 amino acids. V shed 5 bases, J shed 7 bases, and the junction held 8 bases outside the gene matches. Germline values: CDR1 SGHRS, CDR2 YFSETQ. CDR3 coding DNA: TGCGCCAGCAGATTCGACCGGGACAGGAATTCACCCCTCCACTTT. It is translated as CASRFDRDRNSPLHF.

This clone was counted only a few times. The DNA of the CDR3 is TGTGCTAGTGGTTGGCAGGGGTATGGCTACACCTTC. This translates into CASGWQGYGYTF. The V call is TRBV12-5, the J call TRBJ1-2; TRBD1 is a possible D gene (6 bases). The CDR3 extends over 12 amino acids. V gave up 4 bases and J gave up 5 bases, with 8 bases separating them. The germline gives CDR1 LGHNT, CDR2 FRNRAP.

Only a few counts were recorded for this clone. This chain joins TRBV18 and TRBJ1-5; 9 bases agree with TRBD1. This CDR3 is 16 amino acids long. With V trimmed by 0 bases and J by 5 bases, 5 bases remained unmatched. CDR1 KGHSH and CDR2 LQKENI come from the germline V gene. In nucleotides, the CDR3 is TGTGCCAGCTCACCACCCATACAGGGGGCCCATCAGCCCCAGCATTTT. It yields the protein CASSPPIQGAHQPQHF.

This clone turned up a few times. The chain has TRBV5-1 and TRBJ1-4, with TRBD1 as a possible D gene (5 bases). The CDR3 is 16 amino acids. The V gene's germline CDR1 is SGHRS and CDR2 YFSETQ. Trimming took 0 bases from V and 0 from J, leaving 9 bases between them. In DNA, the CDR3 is TGCGCCAGCAGCTTGGGACAGCCTGCAACTAATGAAAAACTGTTTTTT. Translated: CASSLGQPATNEKLFF.

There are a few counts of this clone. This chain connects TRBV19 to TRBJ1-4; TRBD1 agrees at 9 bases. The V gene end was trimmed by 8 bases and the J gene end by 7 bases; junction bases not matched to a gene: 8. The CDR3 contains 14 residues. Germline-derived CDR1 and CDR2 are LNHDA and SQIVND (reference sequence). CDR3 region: CASFPQGASEKLFF. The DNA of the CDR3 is TGTGCCAGTTTCCCACAGGGGGCGAGTGAAAAACTGTTTTTT. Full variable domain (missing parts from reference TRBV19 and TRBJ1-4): DGGITQSPKYLFRKEGQNVTLSCEQNLNHDAMYWYRQDPGQGLRLIYYSQIVNDFQKGDIAEGYSVSREKKESFPLTVTSAQKNPTAFYLCASFPQGASEKLFFGSGTQLSVL.

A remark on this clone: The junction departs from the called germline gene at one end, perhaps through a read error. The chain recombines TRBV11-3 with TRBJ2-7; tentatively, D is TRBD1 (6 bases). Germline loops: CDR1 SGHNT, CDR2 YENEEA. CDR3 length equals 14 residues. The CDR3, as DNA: TGTGCCAGCACCTTACAGGGTCGACATACTGGGCAGTACTTC. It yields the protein CASTLQGRHTGQYF.

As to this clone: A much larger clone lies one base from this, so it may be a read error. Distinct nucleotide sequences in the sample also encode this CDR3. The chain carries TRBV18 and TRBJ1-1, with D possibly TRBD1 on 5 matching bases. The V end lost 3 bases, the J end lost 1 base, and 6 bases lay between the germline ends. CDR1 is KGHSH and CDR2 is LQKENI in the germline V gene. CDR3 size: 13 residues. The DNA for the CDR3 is TGTGCCAGCTCACCCGGACAGAACACTGAAGCTTTCTTT. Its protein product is CASSPGQNTEAFF.

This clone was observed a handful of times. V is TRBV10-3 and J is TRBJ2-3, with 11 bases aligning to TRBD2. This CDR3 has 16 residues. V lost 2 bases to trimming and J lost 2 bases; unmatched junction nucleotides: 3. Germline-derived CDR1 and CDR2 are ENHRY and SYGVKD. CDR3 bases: TGTGCCATCAGTGAGACTAGCGGGGGCCTCACAGATACGCAGTATTTT. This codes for CAISETSGGLTDTQYF.

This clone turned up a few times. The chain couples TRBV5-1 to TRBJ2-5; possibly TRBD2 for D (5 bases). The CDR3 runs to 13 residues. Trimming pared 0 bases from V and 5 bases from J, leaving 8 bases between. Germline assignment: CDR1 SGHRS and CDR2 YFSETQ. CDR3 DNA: TGCGCCAGCAGCTTGGCGCCGGGGGAGACCCAGTACTTC. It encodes CASSLAPGETQYF.

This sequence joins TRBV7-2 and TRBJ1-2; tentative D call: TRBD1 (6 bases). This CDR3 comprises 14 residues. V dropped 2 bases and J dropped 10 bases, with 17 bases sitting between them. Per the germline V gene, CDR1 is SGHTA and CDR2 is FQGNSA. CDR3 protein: CASSLRFPGVNYTF. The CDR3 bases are TGTGCCAGCAGCTTAAGGTTCCCAGGGGTCAACTACACCTTC.

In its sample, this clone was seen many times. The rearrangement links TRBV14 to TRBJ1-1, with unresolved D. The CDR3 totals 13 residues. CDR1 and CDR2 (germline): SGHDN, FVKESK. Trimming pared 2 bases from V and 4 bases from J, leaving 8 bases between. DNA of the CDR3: TGTGCCAGCAGCCAATCAGATCGCACTGAAGCTTTCTTT. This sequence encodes CASSQSDRTEAFF.

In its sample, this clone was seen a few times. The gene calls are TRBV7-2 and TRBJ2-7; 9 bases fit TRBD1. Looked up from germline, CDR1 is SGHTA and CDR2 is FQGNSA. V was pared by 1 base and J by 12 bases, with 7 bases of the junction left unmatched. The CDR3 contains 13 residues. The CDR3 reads CASSLGAGQGVYF. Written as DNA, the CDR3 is TGTGCCAGCAGCTTAGGTGCGGGACAGGGTGTGTACTTC.

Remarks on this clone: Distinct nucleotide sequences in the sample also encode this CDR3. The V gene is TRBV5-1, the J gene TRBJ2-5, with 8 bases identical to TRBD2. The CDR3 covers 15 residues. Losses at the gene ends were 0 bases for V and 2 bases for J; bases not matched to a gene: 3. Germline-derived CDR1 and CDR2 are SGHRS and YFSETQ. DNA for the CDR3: TGCGCCAGCAGCTTGGTTTCGGGGGGGCAAGAGACCCAGTACTTC. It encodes CASSLVSGGQETQYF. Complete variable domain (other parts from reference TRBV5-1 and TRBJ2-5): KAGVTQTPRYLIKTRGQQVTLSCSPISGHRSVSWYQQTPGQGLQFLFEYFSETQRNKGNFPGRFSGRQFSNSRSEMNVSTLELGDSALYLCASSLVSGGQETQYFGPGTRLLVL.

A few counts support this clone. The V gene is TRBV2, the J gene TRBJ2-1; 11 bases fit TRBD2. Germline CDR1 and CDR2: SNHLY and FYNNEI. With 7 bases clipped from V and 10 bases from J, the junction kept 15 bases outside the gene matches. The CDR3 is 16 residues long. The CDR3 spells CASNYATSGSQGEQFF. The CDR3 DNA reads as TGTGCCAGCAACTACGCTACTAGCGGGAGTCAGGGCGAGCAGTTCTTC.

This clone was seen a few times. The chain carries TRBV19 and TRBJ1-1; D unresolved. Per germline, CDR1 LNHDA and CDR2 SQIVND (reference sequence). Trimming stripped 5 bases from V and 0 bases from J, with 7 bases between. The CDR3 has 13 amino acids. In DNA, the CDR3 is TGTGCCAGTAGTCCGGGGTTGAACACTGAAGCTTTCTTT. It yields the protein CASSPGLNTEAFF.

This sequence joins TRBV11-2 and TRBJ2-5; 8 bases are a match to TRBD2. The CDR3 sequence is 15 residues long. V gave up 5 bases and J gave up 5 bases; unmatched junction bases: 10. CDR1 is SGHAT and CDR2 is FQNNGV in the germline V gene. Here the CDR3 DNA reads TGTGCCAGCAGCCGGAGCGGGGGTCTAGGGGAGACCCAGTACTTC. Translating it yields CASSRSGGLGETQYF.